Following are 22 T cell receptor beta chains from one sample sequenced in a study of blood T cell repertoires in COVID-19. Repertoires were generated with immunoSEQ multiplex PCR, while TCRdb's copy carries only in-frame clones and drops some. The profile shows about 250,000 clones, more than 70% of them singletons. Material: peripheral blood. The receptors come from a woman between 35 and 50 years old who had recovered from COVID-19.

The chain combines TRBV2 with TRBJ2-7; no firm D call. Deletions cut 4 bases from V and 9 bases from J, with 16 bases between. The germline CDR1 and CDR2 sequences are SNHLY and FYNNEI. The CDR3 consists of 13 residues. The CDR3 loop reads CASSGPGGLSQYF. CDR3 sequence (DNA): TGTGCCAGCAGTGGCCCGGGTGGTCTGTCGCAGTACTTC.

The chain recombines TRBV19 with TRBJ2-1; 8 nucleotides match TRBD1. The V and J ends lost 6 bases and 9 bases, in that order; junction bases with no gene match: 10. The CDR3 has 14 amino acids. Germline assignment: CDR1 LNHDA and CDR2 SQIVND (reference sequence). As DNA, the CDR3 is TGTGCCAGTAGCAAGGACAGGGTAGGCGGTGAGCAGTTCTTC. Its translation is CASSKDRVGGEQFF.

This clone was seen only a few times. The genes are TRBV6-5 and TRBJ1-1; 7 nucleotides match TRBD1. CDR3 length: 14 amino acids. With 2 bases clipped from V and 5 bases from J, the junction kept 5 bases outside the gene matches. Per germline, CDR1 MNHEY and CDR2 SVGAGI. CDR3 coding DNA: TGTGCCAGCAGTTACGGAGGGGGCGGGACTGAAGCTTTCTTT. It yields the protein CASSYGGGGTEAFF.

This sequence joins TRBV30 and TRBJ2-1; 8 bases are a match to TRBD1. Germline-derived CDR1 and CDR2 are GTSNPN and SVGIG (reference sequence). With V trimmed by 3 bases and J by 6 bases, 4 bases remained unmatched. The CDR3 length is 13 residues. The CDR3 nucleotides read TGTGCCTGGAGGGACAGGGCTGTCAATGAGCAGTTCTTC. Translation: CAWRDRAVNEQFF.

This clone showed up just a few times. The chain employs TRBV28 and TRBJ1-6; no definite D call. Per the germline V gene, CDR1 is MDHEN and CDR2 is SYDVKM. Trimming took 3 bases from V and 10 from J, leaving 7 bases between them. The CDR3 sequence is 12 residues long. The CDR3 nucleotides read TGTGCCAGCAGTTTTGCCAGATCACCCCTCCACTTT. It yields the protein CASSFARSPLHF.

The chain is built from TRBV5-6 and TRBJ1-4, with TRBD1 matching 8 bases. Germline trimming cut 4 bases from V and 5 bases from J; bases unmatched to any gene: 7. Germline CDR1 reads SGHDT; CDR2 reads YYEEEE. The CDR3 covers 15 residues. CDR3 nucleotides: TGTGCCAGCAGCCCCGACAGGGGTGGCAATGAAAAACTGTTTTTT. Its translation: CASSPDRGGNEKLFF.

The chain combines TRBV27 with TRBJ1-1; D unresolved. Per germline, CDR1 MNHEY and CDR2 SMNVEV (reference sequence). V was shortened by 10 bases and J by 5 bases, with 17 bases between the two germline ends. The CDR3 length is 13 residues. CDR3 bases: TGTGCCACCCACGATGGCAGGAGGACTGAAGCTTTCTTT. It translates to CATHDGRRTEAFF.

This chain links TRBV30 with TRBJ1-2; weak D call: TRBD1 (5 bases). The CDR3 has 14 amino acids. Trimming left V 0 bases short and J 4 bases short, with 12 bases between. Germline V lookup: CDR1 GTSNPN, CDR2 SVGIG (reference sequence). The CDR3: CAWSVGQASYGYTF. In DNA form, the CDR3 reads TGTGCCTGGAGTGTGGGGCAGGCCAGCTATGGCTACACCTTC.

The V gene is TRBV2, the J gene TRBJ1-1; D may be TRBD1 (6 bases). Germline V lookup: CDR1 SNHLY, CDR2 FYNNEI. The CDR3 loop spans 14 amino acids. Trimming removed 4 bases at V and 1 base at J, with 10 bases between. The CDR3 is CASSVMGANTEAFF. DNA for the CDR3: TGTGCCAGCAGTGTGATGGGGGCGAACACTGAAGCTTTCTTT.

This chain uses TRBV30 with TRBJ1-1; 9 bases fit TRBD1. The germline CDR1 and CDR2 sequences are GTSNPN and SVGIG (reference sequence). This CDR3 has 12 residues. V lost 6 bases and J lost 6; bases outside the gene matches: 5. The CDR3 coding sequence is TGTGCCTGCTCGACAGGGGGACCTGAAGCTTTCTTT. The encoded protein is CACSTGGPEAFF.

As to this clone: This specimen includes other DNA sequences encoding the same CDR3. The CDR3, as DNA: TGTGCCAGTAGCCCTAGCGGGTCGAGCTACGAGCAGTACTTC. The encoded protein is CASSPSGSSYEQYF. The rearrangement links TRBV19 to TRBJ2-7; 8 positions agree with TRBD2. There are 14 residues in the CDR3. Looked up from germline, CDR1 is LNHDA and CDR2 is SQIVND (reference sequence). V gave up 6 bases and J gave up 3 bases; unmatched junction bases: 7. The variable domain in full, with the rest retrieved from reference TRBV19 and TRBJ2-7, is DGGITQSPKYLFRKEGQNVTLSCEQNLNHDAMYWYRQDPGQGLRLIYYSQIVNDFQKGDIAEGYSVSREKKESFPLTVTSAQKNPTAFYLCASSPSGSSYEQYFGPGTRLTVT.

J is TRBJ1-5 and V is TRBV18; TRBD1 is a possible D gene (6 bases). The CDR3 is made up of 14 amino acids. Germline V lookup: CDR1 KGHSH, CDR2 LQKENI. The V gene lost 5 bases and the J gene lost 3 bases, with 11 bases spanning the gap. The CDR3 here is CASSARGDNQPQHF. The CDR3 DNA is TGTGCCAGCTCAGCCAGGGGTGACAATCAGCCCCAGCATTTT.

This clone was seen a few times. The J gene is TRBJ1-1, the V gene TRBV19, with D possibly matching TRBD1 (5 bases). V was shortened by 1 base and J by 11 bases, with 8 bases between the two germline ends. CDR1 and CDR2 (germline): LNHDA, SQIVND (reference sequence). This CDR3 has 11 residues. The chain's CDR3 is CASSIGGRAFF. The CDR3 DNA is TGTGCCAGTAGTATAGGGGGGAGGGCTTTCTTT.

The V call is TRBV11-3, the J call TRBJ2-1; 9 bases are a match to TRBD2. The CDR3 consists of 15 residues. Germline lookup yields CDR1 SGHNT and CDR2 YENEEA. Trimming removed 2 bases from V and 6 bases from J; junction bases left unmatched: 5. For the CDR3, the DNA is TGTGCCAGCAGCTTATTTGCGGGGGGGGCCAATGAGCAGTTCTTC. Its protein product is CASSLFAGGANEQFF.

A note on this clone: A read error may explain this, as a much larger clone is one base away. The chain links TRBV24-1 to TRBJ1-5; 8 nucleotides line up with TRBD1. This CDR3 is built from 15 residues. J lost 6 bases, V lost 8 bases, and 11 bases had no gene match. CDR1 and CDR2 from the germline V gene are KGHDR and SFDVKD. The CDR3 sequence is CATNGTGGWGQPQHF. CDR3 nucleotide sequence: TGTGCCACCAATGGGACAGGCGGGTGGGGTCAGCCCCAGCATTTT.

The genes are TRBV5-1 and TRBJ2-3; 7 nucleotides match TRBD2. Losses at the gene ends were 7 bases for V and 6 bases for J; bases not matched to a gene: 11. The CDR3 loop spans 14 amino acids. CDR1 is SGHRS, CDR2 YFSETQ, per germline. CDR3 nucleotides: TGCGCCAGCCGCGTGGCGGGGGTGCGGGATACGCAGTATTTT. This translates into CASRVAGVRDTQYF.

The chain carries TRBV9 and TRBJ2-3, with 12 bases aligning to TRBD2. V lost 0 bases, J lost 6 bases, and 8 bases stayed unmatched. The CDR3 totals 17 residues. In germline, CDR1 is SGDLS, CDR2 YYNGEE. Written as DNA, the CDR3 is TGTGCCAGCAGCGTAGACCCTAGCGGGAGGGCCGTGGATACGCAGTATTTT. Translating gives CASSVDPSGRAVDTQYF.

V is TRBV5-8 and J is TRBJ2-5; D might be TRBD2 (5 bases). V gave up 4 bases and J gave up 7 bases, with 20 bases separating them. The CDR3 spans 15 residues. Germline CDR1 is SGHTS and CDR2 is YDEGEE. As DNA, the CDR3 is TGTGCCAGCAGCCCCCCGGCGGGTGGGCCTGCGACCCAGTACTTC. Residues: CASSPPAGGPATQYF.

The chain uses TRBV9 and TRBJ2-2; 10 nucleotides align to TRBD2. CDR1 SGDLS and CDR2 YYNGEE come from the germline V gene. The CDR3 contains 18 residues. V lost 0 bases and J lost 2; bases outside the gene matches: 7. In DNA, the CDR3 is TGTGCCAGCAGCGTAGGGGGTAGCGGGAGGCACAACACCGGGGAGCTGTTTTTT. Amino acid sequence: CASSVGGSGRHNTGELFF.

This chain connects TRBV25-1 to TRBJ2-1; 10 positions match TRBD2. This CDR3 has 15 amino acids. The V gene end was trimmed by 6 bases and the J gene end by 8 bases; junction bases not matched to a gene: 10. Germline V CDR1 and CDR2: MGHDK, SYGVNS. The CDR3 region has the DNA TGTGCCAGCAGCCTAGCGGGAGAGTGGGTCGATGAGCAGTTCTTC. Protein: CASSLAGEWVDEQFF.

This clone was seen ten or more times. The V gene is TRBV7-9, the J gene TRBJ1-1, with a tentative D call TRBD1 (6 bases). Trimming cost V 5 bases and J 1 base, with 11 bases left between them. Germline CDR1 SEHNR, CDR2 FQNEAQ (reference sequence). The CDR3 sequence is 14 residues long. CDR3: CASSLQGGNTEAFF. CDR3 in DNA: TGTGCCAGCAGCCTGCAAGGGGGGAACACTGAAGCTTTCTTT.

On this clone itself: The sample has other DNA sequences that encode this CDR3 too. The genes are TRBV9 and TRBJ2-7, with D tentatively TRBD1 (5 bases). The CDR3 covers 14 residues. Per the germline V gene, CDR1 is SGDLS and CDR2 is YYNGEE. Trimming cost V 0 bases and J 2 bases, with 9 bases left between them. CDR3 amino acids: CASSVGGPPYEQYF. The CDR3 coding sequence is TGTGCCAGCAGCGTAGGGGGCCCCCCCTACGAGCAGTACTTC.